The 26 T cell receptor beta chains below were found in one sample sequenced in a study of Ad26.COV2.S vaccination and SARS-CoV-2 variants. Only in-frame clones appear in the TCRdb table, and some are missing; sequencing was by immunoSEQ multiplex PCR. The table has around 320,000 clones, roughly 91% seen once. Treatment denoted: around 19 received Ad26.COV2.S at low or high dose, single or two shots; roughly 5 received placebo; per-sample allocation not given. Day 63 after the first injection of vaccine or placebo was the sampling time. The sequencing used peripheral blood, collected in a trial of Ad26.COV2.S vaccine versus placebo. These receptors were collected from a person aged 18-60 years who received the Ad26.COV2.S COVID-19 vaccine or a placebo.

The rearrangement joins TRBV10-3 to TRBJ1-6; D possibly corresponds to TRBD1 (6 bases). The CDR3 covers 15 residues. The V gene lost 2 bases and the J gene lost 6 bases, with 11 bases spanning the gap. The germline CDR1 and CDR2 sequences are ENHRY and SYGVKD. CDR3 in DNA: TGTGCCATCAGTGAGGCGGGACATCTTAATTCACCCCTCCACTTT. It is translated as CAISEAGHLNSPLHF.

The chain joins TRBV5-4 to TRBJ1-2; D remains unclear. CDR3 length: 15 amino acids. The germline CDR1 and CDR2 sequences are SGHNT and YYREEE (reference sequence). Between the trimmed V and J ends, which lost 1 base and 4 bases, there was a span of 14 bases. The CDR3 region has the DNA TGTGCCAGCAGCTTGTTTTCAAGTACTTTCTATGGCTACACCTTC. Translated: CASSLFSSTFYGYTF.

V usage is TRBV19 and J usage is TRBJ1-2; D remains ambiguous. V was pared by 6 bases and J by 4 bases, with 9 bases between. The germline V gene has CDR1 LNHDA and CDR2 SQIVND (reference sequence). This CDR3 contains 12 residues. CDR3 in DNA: TGTGCCAGTAGCCCTGACTTCTATGGCTACACCTTC. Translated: CASSPDFYGYTF.

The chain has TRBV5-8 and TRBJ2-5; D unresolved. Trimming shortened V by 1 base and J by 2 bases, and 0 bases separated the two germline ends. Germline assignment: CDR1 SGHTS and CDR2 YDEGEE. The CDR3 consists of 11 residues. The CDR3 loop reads CASSLQETQYF. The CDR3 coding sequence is TGTGCCAGCAGCTTGCAAGAGACCCAGTACTTC.

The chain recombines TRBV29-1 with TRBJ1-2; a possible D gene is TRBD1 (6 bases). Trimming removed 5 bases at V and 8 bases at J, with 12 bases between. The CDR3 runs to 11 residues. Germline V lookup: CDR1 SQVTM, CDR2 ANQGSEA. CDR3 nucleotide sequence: TGCAGCGTTTCGGGGGCTGAGGGCTACACCTTC. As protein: CSVSGAEGYTF.

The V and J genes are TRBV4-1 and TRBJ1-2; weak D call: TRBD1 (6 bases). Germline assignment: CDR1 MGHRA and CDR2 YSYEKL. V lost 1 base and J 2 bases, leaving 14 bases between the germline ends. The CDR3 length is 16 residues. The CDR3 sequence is CASSQAGTFLNYGYTF. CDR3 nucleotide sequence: TGCGCCAGCAGCCAAGCCGGGACATTTCTAAACTATGGCTACACCTTC.

DNA of the CDR3: TGCAGCGTTGAATTATCGACTAGTTTAAGTGTCGGGGGGGAGCTGTTTTTT. This encodes CSVELSTSLSVGGELFF. The J gene is TRBJ2-2, the V gene TRBV29-1; a weak D match, TRBD2 (6 bases). CDR3 size: 17 residues. Trimming shortened V by 2 bases and J by 8 bases, and 24 bases separated the two germline ends. Per germline, CDR1 SQVTM and CDR2 ANQGSEA.

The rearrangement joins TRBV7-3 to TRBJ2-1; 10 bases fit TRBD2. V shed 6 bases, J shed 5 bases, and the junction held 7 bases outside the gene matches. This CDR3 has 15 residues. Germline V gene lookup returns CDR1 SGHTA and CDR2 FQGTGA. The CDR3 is CASRLAGGINNEQFF. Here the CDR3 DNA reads TGTGCCAGCAGATTAGCGGGGGGCATTAACAATGAGCAGTTCTTC. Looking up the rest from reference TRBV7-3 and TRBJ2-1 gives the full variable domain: GAGVSQTPSNKVTEKGKYVELRCDPISGHTALYWYRQSLGQGPEFLIYFQGTGAADDSGLPNDRFFAVRPEGSVSTLKIQRTERGDSAVYLCASRLAGGINNEQFFGPGTRLTVL.

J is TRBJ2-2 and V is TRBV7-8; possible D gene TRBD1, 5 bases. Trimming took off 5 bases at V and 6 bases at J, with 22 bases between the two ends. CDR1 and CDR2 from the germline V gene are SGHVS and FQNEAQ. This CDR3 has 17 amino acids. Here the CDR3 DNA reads TGTGCCAGCAGCCCCGGCAGGGTATCAGTCTTCGCCGGGGAGCTGTTTTTT. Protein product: CASSPGRVSVFAGELFF.

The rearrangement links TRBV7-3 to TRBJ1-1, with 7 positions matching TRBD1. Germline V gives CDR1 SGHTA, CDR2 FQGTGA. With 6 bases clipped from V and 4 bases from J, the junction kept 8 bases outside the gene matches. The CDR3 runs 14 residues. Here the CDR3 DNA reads TGTGCCAGCAGTCGTAAGGGGGCGTCCACTGAAGCTTTCTTT. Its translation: CASSRKGASTEAFF.

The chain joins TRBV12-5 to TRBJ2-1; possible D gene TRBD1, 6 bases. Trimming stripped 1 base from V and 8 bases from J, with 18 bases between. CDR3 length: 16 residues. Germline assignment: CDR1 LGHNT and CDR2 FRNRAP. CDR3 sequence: CASGLEGKGRQDEQFF. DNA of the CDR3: TGTGCTAGTGGTTTGGAAGGGAAGGGTAGACAGGATGAGCAGTTCTTC.

CDR3 in DNA: TGTGCCAGCGGTCATCGGGACATTCAGTACTTC. Its protein product is CASGHRDIQYF. V and J are TRBV9 and TRBJ2-4, with D hard to call. With 7 bases removed from V and 8 bases from J, the gap between germline ends came to 10 bases. The germline gives CDR1 SGDLS, CDR2 YYNGEE. The CDR3 has 11 residues.

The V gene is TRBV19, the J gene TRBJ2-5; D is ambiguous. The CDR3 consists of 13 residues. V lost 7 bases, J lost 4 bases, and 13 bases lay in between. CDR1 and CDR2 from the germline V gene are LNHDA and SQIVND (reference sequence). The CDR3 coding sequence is TGTGCCAGTATTTTGCCGACCGCAGAGACCCAGTACTTC. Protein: CASILPTAETQYF.

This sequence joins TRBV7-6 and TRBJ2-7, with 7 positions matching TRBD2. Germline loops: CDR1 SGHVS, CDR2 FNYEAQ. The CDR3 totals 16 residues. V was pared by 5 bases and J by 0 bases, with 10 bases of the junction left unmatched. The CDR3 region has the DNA TGTGCCAGCAGCCCAGCTGGCGGGGGAAGCTCCTACGAGCAGTACTTC. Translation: CASSPAGGGSSYEQYF. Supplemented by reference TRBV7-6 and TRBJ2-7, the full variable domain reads GAGVSQSPRYKVTKRGQDVALRCDPISGHVSLYWYRQALGQGPEFLTYFNYEAQQDKSGLPNDRFSAERPEGSISTLTIQRTEQRDSAMYRCASSPAGGGSSYEQYFGPGTRLTVT.

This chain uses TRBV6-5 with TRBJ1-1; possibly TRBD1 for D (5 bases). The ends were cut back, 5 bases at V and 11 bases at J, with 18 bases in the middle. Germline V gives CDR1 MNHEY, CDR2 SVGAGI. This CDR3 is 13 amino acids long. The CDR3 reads CASSLGTVQAAFF. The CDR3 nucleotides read TGTGCCAGCAGTCTTGGGACCGTGCAAGCTGCTTTCTTT.

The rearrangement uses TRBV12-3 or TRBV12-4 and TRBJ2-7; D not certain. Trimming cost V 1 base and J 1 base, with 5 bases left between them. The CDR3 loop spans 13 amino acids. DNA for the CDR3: TGTGCCAGCAGTTTAGGCTGGTCCTACGAGCAGTACTTC. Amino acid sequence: CASSLGWSYEQYF.

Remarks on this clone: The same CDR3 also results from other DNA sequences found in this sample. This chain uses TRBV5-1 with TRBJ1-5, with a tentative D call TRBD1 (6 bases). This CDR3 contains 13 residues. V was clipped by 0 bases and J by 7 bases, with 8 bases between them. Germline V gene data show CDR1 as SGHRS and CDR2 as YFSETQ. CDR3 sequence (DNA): TGCGCCAGCAGCTTGGAGGGGGGGCAGCCCCAGCATTTT. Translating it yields CASSLEGGQPQHF.

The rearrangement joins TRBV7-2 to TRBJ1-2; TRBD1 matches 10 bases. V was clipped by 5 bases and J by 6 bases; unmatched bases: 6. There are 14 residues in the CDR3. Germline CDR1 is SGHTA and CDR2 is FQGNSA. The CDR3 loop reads CASSVDRGQNGYTF. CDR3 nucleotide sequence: TGTGCCAGCAGCGTAGACAGGGGGCAAAATGGCTACACCTTC.

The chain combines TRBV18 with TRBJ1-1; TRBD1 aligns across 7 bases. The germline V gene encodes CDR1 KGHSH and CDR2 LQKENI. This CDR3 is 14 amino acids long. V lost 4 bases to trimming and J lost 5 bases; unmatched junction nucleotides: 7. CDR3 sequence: CASSLQGERTEAFF. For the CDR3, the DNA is TGTGCCAGCTCACTCCAGGGGGAACGTACTGAAGCTTTCTTT. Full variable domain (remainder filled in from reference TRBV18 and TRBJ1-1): NAGVMQNPRHLVRRRGQEARLRCSPMKGHSHVYWYRQLPEEGLKFMVYLQKENIIDESGMPKERFSAEFPKEGPSILRIQQVVRGDSAAYFCASSLQGERTEAFFGQGTRLTVV.

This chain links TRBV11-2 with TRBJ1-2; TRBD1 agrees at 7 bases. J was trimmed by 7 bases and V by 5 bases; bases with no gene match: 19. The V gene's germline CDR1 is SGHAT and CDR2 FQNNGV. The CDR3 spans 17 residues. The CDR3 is CASSKEPPWEGASGYTF. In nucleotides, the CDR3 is TGTGCCAGCAGCAAAGAGCCCCCCTGGGAGGGGGCGAGTGGCTACACCTTC.

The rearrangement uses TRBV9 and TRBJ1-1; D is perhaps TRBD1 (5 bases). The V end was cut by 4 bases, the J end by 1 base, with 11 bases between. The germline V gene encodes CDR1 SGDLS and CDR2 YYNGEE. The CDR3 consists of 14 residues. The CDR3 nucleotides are TGTGCCAGCAGCCTGGGACCGCCGAACACTGAAGCTTTCTTT. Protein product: CASSLGPPNTEAFF.

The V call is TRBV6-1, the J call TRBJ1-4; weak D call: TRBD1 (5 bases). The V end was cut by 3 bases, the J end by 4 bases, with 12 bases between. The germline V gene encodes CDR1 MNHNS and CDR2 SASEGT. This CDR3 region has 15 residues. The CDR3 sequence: CASSDPGLSNEKLFF. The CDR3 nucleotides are TGTGCCAGCAGTGACCCGGGACTGAGTAATGAAAAACTGTTTTTT.

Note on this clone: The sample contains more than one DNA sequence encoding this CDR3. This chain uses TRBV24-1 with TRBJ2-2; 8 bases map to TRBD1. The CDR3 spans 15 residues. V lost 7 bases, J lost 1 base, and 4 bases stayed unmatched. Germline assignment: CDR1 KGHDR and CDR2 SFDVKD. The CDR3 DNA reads TGTGCCACCAGCAGTGGACAGGGGAACACCGGGGAGCTGTTTTTT. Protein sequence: CATSSGQGNTGELFF.

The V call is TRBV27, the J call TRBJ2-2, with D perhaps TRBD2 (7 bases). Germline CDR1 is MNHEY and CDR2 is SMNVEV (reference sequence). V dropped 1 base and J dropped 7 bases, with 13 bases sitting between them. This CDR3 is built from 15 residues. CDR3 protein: CASSLFGGRNGELFF. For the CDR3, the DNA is TGTGCCAGCAGTTTATTCGGGGGGCGGAACGGGGAGCTGTTTTTT.

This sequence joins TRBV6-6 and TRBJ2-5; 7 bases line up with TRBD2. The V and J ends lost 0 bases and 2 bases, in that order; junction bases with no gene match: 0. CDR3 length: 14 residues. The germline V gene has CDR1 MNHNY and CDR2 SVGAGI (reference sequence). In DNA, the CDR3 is TGTGCCAGCAGTTACTCGGGGGGGCAAGAGACCCAGTACTTC. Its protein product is CASSYSGGQETQYF.

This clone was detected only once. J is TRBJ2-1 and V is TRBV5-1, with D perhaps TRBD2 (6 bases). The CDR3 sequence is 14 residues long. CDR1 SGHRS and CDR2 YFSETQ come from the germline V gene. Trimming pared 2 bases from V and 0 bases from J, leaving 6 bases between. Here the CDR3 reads CASSFGSSYNEQFF. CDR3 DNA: TGCGCCAGCAGCTTCGGGAGCTCCTACAATGAGCAGTTCTTC.